This entry lists 16 T cell receptor beta chains sequenced from one sample in a study of regulatory T cells in long-lasting Graves disease. CDR3-region Arm-PCR and iRepertoire HTBI primers produced the TCR beta libraries. TCRdb ran MiXCR on the multiplex PCR reads and lists one entry per CDR3 protein. The sample consists of 450,000 to 700,000 distinct CDR3 sequences, about 13% of them appearing once. The time point is: newly diagnosed GD, antithyroid drugs for less than 3 months. The TCR library was made from RNA that had been extracted from PBMCs in TRIzol. This sample also belongs to another study, concerning T cells in Graves' hyperthyroidism and ophthalmopathy.

Material: peripheral blood mononuclear cells (PBMCs), obtained at new diagnosis, from a patient treated with antithyroid drugs. These receptors all come from a man under 40 with Graves disease.

This clonotype was seen many times. The rearrangement links TRBV28 to TRBJ2-1, with unresolved D. In germline, CDR1 is MDHEN, CDR2 SYDVKM. The CDR3 contains 14 residues. Between the trimmed V and J ends, which lost 5 bases and 0 bases, there was a span of 8 bases. The CDR3 bases are TGTGCCAGCAGTGACTCGAGCTCCTACAATGAGCAGTTCTTC. Its translation: CASSDSSSYNEQFF.

Regarding this clonotype: One end of the junction fails to match germline, which may point to a read error. The V and J genes are TRBV6-1 and TRBJ2-7; D is perhaps TRBD2 (9 bases). Germline CDR1 reads MNHNS; CDR2 reads SASEGT. The CDR3 sequence is 15 residues long. The CDR3 loop reads CPSSRTGGLADEQYF. In DNA, the CDR3 is TGTCCCAGCAGCCGCACAGGGGGACTAGCCGACGAGCAGTACTTC.

This clonotype was found a few times. A read error may explain this, as a much larger clone is one base away. The V call is TRBV20-1, the J call TRBJ2-7; 8 bases are shared with TRBD2. V was pared by 3 bases and J by 4 bases, with 14 bases of the junction left unmatched. The CDR3 consists of 16 residues. Germline CDR1 is DFQATT and CDR2 is SNEGSKA (reference sequence). Here the CDR3 reads CSASYREGSLGYEQYF. The CDR3 region has the DNA TGCAGTGCTAGTTATCGGGAGGGATCCCTGGGGTACGAGCAGTACTTC.

This clonotype has a count of ten or more. The chain has TRBV20-1 and TRBJ1-2; D gene ambiguous. CDR3 length: 13 amino acids. CDR1 and CDR2 from the germline V gene are DFQATT and SNEGSKA (reference sequence). Written as DNA, the CDR3 is TGCCGTGGTGGCGGGGATGGAGAATATGGCTACACCTTC. It is translated as CRGGGDGEYGYTF.

The V call is TRBV6-4, the J call TRBJ1-6; D might be TRBD1 (5 bases). V lost 0 bases and J lost 9, with 12 bases in between. Germline V gene sequence: CDR1 MRHNA, CDR2 SNTAGT. There are 15 residues in the CDR3. DNA for the CDR3: TGTGCCAGCAGTGACTCAGGGGCGAGGGGTTCACCCCTCCACTTT. Translated: CASSDSGARGSPLHF.

A few counts support this clonotype. One junction end disagrees with the germline gene, perhaps due to a read error. The V and J genes are TRBV12-3 or TRBV12-4 and TRBJ2-1, with D possibly TRBD2 on 5 matching bases. The length of the CDR3 is 14 residues. The CDR3 bases are TGTGCCAGCAGTTTAACGGACTTCCCTATTGAGCAGTCCTTC. This gives the protein CASSLTDFPIEQSF.

DNA of the CDR3: TGTGCCAGCAGCACCGGGACGCCGGGCCAGCCCCAGCATTTT. This translates into CASSTGTPGQPQHF. V gene TRBV9 combines with J gene TRBJ1-5, with D possibly matching TRBD1 (5 bases). The CDR3 spans 14 residues. CDR1 and CDR2 from the germline V gene are SGDLS and YYNGEE. The V end lost 4 bases, the J end lost 7 bases, and 15 bases lay between the germline ends.

This clonotype came up a few times. The genes are TRBV4-1 and TRBJ2-1; tentatively, D is TRBD1 or TRBD2 (5 bases each). There are 16 residues in the CDR3. Per germline, CDR1 MGHRA and CDR2 YSYEKL. The ends were cut back, 1 base at V and 5 bases at J, with 15 bases in the middle. CDR3 residues: CASSQAPGLINNEQFF. CDR3 nucleotides: TGCGCCAGCAGCCAAGCACCGGGGCTGATTAACAATGAGCAGTTCTTC.

This clonotype has a handful of counts. The rearrangement joins TRBV19 to TRBJ1-2, with D possibly TRBD1 on 5 matching bases. The CDR3 is made up of 14 amino acids. CDR1 is LNHDA and CDR2 is SQIVND in the germline V gene (reference sequence). Trimming stripped 3 bases from V and 5 bases from J, with 13 bases between. The CDR3 protein is CASSIQGAGYGYTF. The CDR3 DNA reads TGTGCCAGTAGTATCCAAGGGGCGGGGTATGGCTACACCTTC.

This clonotype has at least ten counts. The CDR3 nucleotides read TGTGCCAGCAGTTTAGGGACTCCTTCATCCCGGGCTAATGAAAAACTGTTTTTT. Protein sequence: CASSLGTPSSRANEKLFF. The V gene is TRBV12-3 or TRBV12-4, the J gene TRBJ1-4; unclear D gene. The V end lost 1 base, the J end lost 3 bases, and 18 bases lay between the germline ends. The CDR3 loop spans 18 amino acids.

This chain links TRBV12-3 or TRBV12-4 with TRBJ2-7; D is ambiguous. This CDR3 is built from 13 residues. V lost 1 base to trimming and J lost 5 bases, with 9 bases between them. The CDR3 DNA reads as TGTGCCAGCAGTTTAGGCTCCTTCGACGAGCAGTACTTC. Residues: CASSLGSFDEQYF.

CDR3 in DNA: TGCGCCAGCAGTGAGGGGCAGGGGGCAGGTAGCGGGGAGCTGTTTTTT. Translating gives CASSEGQGAGSGELFF. The chain joins TRBV10-1 to TRBJ2-2; TRBD1 matches 8 bases. Germline CDR1 WNHNN, CDR2 SYGVQD (reference sequence). The CDR3 is made up of 16 amino acids. V was pared by 2 bases and J by 7 bases, with 9 bases of the junction left unmatched.

This chain links TRBV24-1 with TRBJ2-1; the match to TRBD2 covers 8 bases. The CDR3 runs to 16 residues. Germline V gene sequence: CDR1 KGHDR, CDR2 SFDVKD. The V and J ends lost 4 bases and 6 bases, in that order; junction bases with no gene match: 10. CDR3 sequence: CATSDPHSGRFNEQFF. For the CDR3, the DNA is TGTGCCACCAGTGACCCCCACAGCGGGAGATTCAATGAGCAGTTCTTC.

Many counts were recorded for this clonotype. The chain links TRBV19 to TRBJ2-5, with a tentative D call TRBD2 (6 bases). This CDR3 contains 15 residues. The germline CDR1 and CDR2 sequences are LNHDA and SQIVND (reference sequence). Trimming removed 2 bases from V and 4 bases from J, with 14 bases in between. For the CDR3, the DNA is TGTGCCAGTAGTATATCGACCACCGGGGGAGAGACCCAGTACTTC. It translates to CASSISTTGGETQYF. Full variable domain (remainder filled in from reference TRBV19 and TRBJ2-5): DGGITQSPKYLFRKEGQNVTLSCEQNLNHDAMYWYRQDPGQGLRLIYYSQIVNDFQKGDIAEGYSVSREKKESFPLTVTSAQKNPTAFYLCASSISTTGGETQYFGPGTRLLVL.

This clonotype was seen only a few times. The chain couples TRBV6-5 to TRBJ2-7, with D uncertain. Germline V gene sequence: CDR1 MNHEY, CDR2 SVGAGI. This CDR3 has 16 amino acids. V shed 0 bases and J shed 2 bases, with 14 bases lying between them. In DNA, the CDR3 is TGTGCCAGCAGTTACTCGGCCCCTTTAAGCGCCTACGAGCAGTACTTC. Its protein product is CASSYSAPLSAYEQYF.

The chain has TRBV20-1 and TRBJ1-6; a weak D match, TRBD1 (5 bases). This CDR3 is 19 amino acids long. Looked up from germline, CDR1 is DFQATT and CDR2 is SNEGSKA (reference sequence). The V end lost 3 bases, the J end lost 0 bases, and 21 bases lay between the germline ends. CDR3 loop: CSASPGLFSLSSYNSPLHF. CDR3 DNA sequence: TGCAGTGCTAGCCCGGGGCTTTTCTCCCTTAGCTCCTATAATTCACCCCTCCACTTT.